The clone carrying this TCR beta chain came up a few times. Its cognate antigen is unknown. Then a second PCR, running about 6 to 12 cycles, was carried out with a sample-barcoded 5' primer and a J-beta primer mix. TCRdb reanalysed the 5' RACE reads using MiXCR and keeps one entry per CDR3 protein. Of roughly 1,500,000 distinct CDR3 sequences in the sample, around 42% were seen once. The sample is drawn from a study of blood T cells in healthy people across ages. Study-wide results and caveats: Both naive CD4+ cell counts and diversity were greater in long-lived donors than in aged donors.

J gave up 7 bases and V 5 bases, and 7 bases lay outside the gene matches. Germline V gives CDR1 MNHEY, CDR2 SMNVEV (reference sequence). The CDR3 runs to 14 residues. This TCR was recovered from a young woman in good health. This rearrangement joins TRBV27 to TRBJ1-2; 10 bases are shared with TRBD1. Material for sequencing was blood. CDR3: CASSPGQGWGGYTF. CDR3 nucleotide sequence: TGTGCCAGCAGTCCGGGACAGGGGTGGGGTGGCTACACCTTC.